This T cell receptor beta chain was sequenced during a study of blood T cell repertoires in COVID-19. Across the study: Collection of acute and convalescent COVID-19 samples took place in the United States, Italy and Spain.

Germline values: CDR1 MNHEY, CDR2 SMNVEV (reference sequence). The CDR3 consists of 16 residues. V was cut by 5 bases and J by 2 bases, with 17 bases left in between. Some clones are missing from TCRdb's copy, which holds only in-frame ones; the method was immunoSEQ multiplex PCR. The data hold roughly 450,000 clones, with about 90% observed a single time. Sequenced: PBMCs or T cells enriched from blood (not recorded which). V gene TRBV27 combines with J gene TRBJ2-3; D is perhaps TRBD1 (6 bases). This receptor was identified in a man between 18 and 35 years old who had recovered from COVID-19. In nucleotides, the CDR3 is TGTGCCAGCAGTCTTGGACAGAAACCATCCACAGATACGCAGTATTTT. As protein: CASSLGQKPSTDTQYF.